This T cell receptor (beta chain) appears in the sequencing data of a study of T cell clonality in common variable immunodeficiency. Points from the study as a whole: Fewer deletions and N-nucleotide insertions were reportedly seen in common variable immunodeficiency TCR beta sequences.

The sample holds many counts of this clone. Its antigen is unknown. The observed sequence ends 3 residues before the CDR3 terminus, with the missing tail filled in from the germline J gene. This table comes from immunoSEQ multiplex PCR, and its TCRdb copy is limited to in-frame clones, with some not included. The sample presents roughly 6,800 clones, none singletons. The junction had 23 bases not matched to a gene; V was cut back by 6 bases and J by 9 bases. Germline-derived CDR1 and CDR2 are SQVTM and ANQGSEA. The length of the CDR3 is 17 residues. Patients and controls were mostly of Caucasian heritage.

V usage is TRBV29-1 and J usage is TRBJ2-1; 7 bases map to TRBD2. The TCR was taken from a human donor with common variable immunodeficiency. Sequenced: peripheral blood mononuclear cells. The DNA read from the CDR3 is TGCAGCGTGGGGAGGGGTCCCGTGGGTAGACTTTCGAGTGAG. Protein sequence: CSVGRGPVGRLSSE. Given in full, the CDR3 is CSVGRGPVGRLSSEQFF.